The text below deals with one T cell receptor beta chain. RNA was extracted with the RNeasy kit, and a quantity of roughly 0.5 to 1 ug was reverse transcribed using random hexamers. TCRdb analysed the immunoSEQ multiplex PCR reads with MiXCR anew, one entry per CDR3 protein. The sample has 100,000 or so distinct CDR3 sequences; over 90% are singletons. The sample comes from a study of CD8 T cells in Susac syndrome. The sequence was collected from a human donor with Susac syndrome. The sequenced sample consisted of CD4+ T cells from PBMCs.

The CDR3 sequence: CASSQEPGGYGYTF. CDR3 coding DNA: TGTGCCAGCAGCCAAGAGCCGGGGGGCTATGGCTACACCTTC. This rearrangement joins TRBV14 to TRBJ1-2, with a weak D call TRBD1 (5 bases). This CDR3 has 14 amino acids. Germline CDR1 and CDR2: SGHDN and FVKESK. V was clipped by 0 bases and J by 4 bases, with 9 bases between them.